This TCR beta chain was obtained from a study of somatic mutations in cytotoxic T cells in rheumatoid arthritis. Libraries were prepared by immunoSEQ multiplex PCR; TCRdb keeps only in-frame clonotypes and omits some of them. The sample has around 15,000 clones, over 65% seen once. The germline V and J ends were trimmed by 1 base and 6 bases, with 10 bases remaining between them. The CDR3 totals 14 residues. Germline values: CDR1 MNHNS, CDR2 SASEGT. This clone was seen only a few times. The V and J genes are TRBV6-1 and TRBJ2-1; TRBD2 is a possible D gene (5 bases). The specimen sequenced was CD8+ T cells sorted from blood. This receptor was identified in an adult with rheumatoid arthritis. The CDR3 region is CASSEGGLLNEQFF. The CDR3 region has the DNA TGTGCCAGCAGTGAAGGAGGGTTGCTCAATGAGCAGTTCTTC.